The 24 T cell receptor beta chains below come from one sample, sequenced in a study of yellow fever vaccine responses in identical twins. TCRdb used MiXCR to reprocess the RT-PCR reads, holding one entry per CDR3 protein. The sample records tens of thousands of distinct CDR3 sequences, under 80% being singletons. This specimen was T cells from blood (PBMCs), unsorted or a sorted subset (not recorded which), taken before or after yellow fever vaccination (not recorded which). These TCRs come from a woman aged 18-29 years who received the yellow fever vaccine.

In this sample, this clonotype turned up a few times. The CDR3 reads CASRTTVAGYTF. DNA for the CDR3: TGTGCCAGCAGAACTACGGTCGCTGGCTACACCTTC. This rearrangement joins TRBV27 to TRBJ1-2; D remains unclear. From germline, CDR1 is MNHEY and CDR2 SMNVEV (reference sequence). The V and J ends lost 6 bases and 7 bases respectively, with 12 bases between them. This CDR3 contains 12 residues.

The genes are TRBV4-1 and TRBJ2-3; maybe TRBD2 (5 bases). Germline V CDR1 and CDR2: MGHRA, YSYEKL. V lost 1 base and J lost 6, with 11 bases in between. This CDR3 is built from 14 residues. For the CDR3, the DNA is TGCGCCAGCAGCCAAGTACTAGTCCCTGATACGCAGTATTTT. Residues: CASSQVLVPDTQYF.

V is TRBV9 and J is TRBJ2-5, with a possible D match to TRBD1 (7 bases). Trimming pared 3 bases from V and 2 bases from J, leaving 11 bases between. The CDR3 is made up of 14 amino acids. Germline V gives CDR1 SGDLS, CDR2 YYNGEE. The CDR3 DNA sequence: TGTGCCAGCAGCGCCGCAGGGGGGCAAGAGACCCAGTACTTC. It yields the protein CASSAAGGQETQYF.

The V call is TRBV5-4, the J call TRBJ2-3; D gene uncertain. Germline V lookup: CDR1 SGHNT, CDR2 YYREEE (reference sequence). Trimming pared 0 bases from V and 2 bases from J, leaving 10 bases between. CDR3 length equals 15 residues. The chain's CDR3 is CASSLGLVPTDTQYF. The CDR3 coding sequence is TGTGCCAGCAGCTTGGGGCTAGTCCCCACAGATACGCAGTATTTT.

The chain employs TRBV15 and TRBJ1-1, with D unclear. V lost 3 bases to trimming and J lost 8 bases, with 13 bases between them. The germline CDR1 and CDR2 sequences are LNHNV and YYDKDF (reference sequence). CDR3 length equals 13 residues. CDR3 coding DNA: TGTGCCACCAGCAGCCACGGACGGAGCGAAGCTTTCTTT. It codes for CATSSHGRSEAFF.

This chain uses TRBV4-1 with TRBJ1-1; D is unclear. Germline-derived CDR1 and CDR2 are MGHRA and YSYEKL. The CDR3 is made up of 15 amino acids. The V end was cut by 5 bases, the J end by 0 bases, with 13 bases between. CDR3 sequence reads: CASSAYGGMNTEAFF. The DNA of the CDR3 is TGCGCCAGCAGCGCTTATGGTGGCATGAACACTGAAGCTTTCTTT.

The rearrangement joins TRBV19 to TRBJ1-4; D gene uncertain. There are 16 residues in the CDR3. The V gene lost 1 base and the J gene lost 5 bases, with 14 bases spanning the gap. Germline V gene data show CDR1 as LNHDA and CDR2 as SQIVND (reference sequence). The CDR3 DNA sequence: TGTGCCAGTAGTATAGGAAGTGGGAAAGGGAATGAAAAACTGTTTTTT. Encoded protein: CASSIGSGKGNEKLFF.

As concerns this clonotype: At one boundary the junction diverges from the germline segment, which might be a read error. The V gene is TRBV5-5, the J gene TRBJ2-7; weak D call: TRBD1 (5 bases). The CDR3 covers 15 residues. Germline CDR1 SGHKS, CDR2 YYEKEE (reference sequence). The CDR3 DNA reads as TGTGCCAGCAGGGAACAGGCACCAAGCTCCCTCGAGCTGTACTTC. It codes for CASREQAPSSLELYF.

The rearrangement joins TRBV29-1 to TRBJ1-1, with TRBD1 as a possible D gene (6 bases). Trimming stripped 5 bases from V and 1 base from J, with 14 bases between. The germline V gene has CDR1 SQVTM and CDR2 ANQGSEA. The CDR3 extends over 14 amino acids. This CDR3 is CSVFQGHSNTEAFF. CDR3 DNA sequence: TGCAGCGTTTTTCAGGGACACTCGAACACTGAAGCTTTCTTT. Full variable domain (outside the CDR3, taken from reference TRBV29-1 and TRBJ1-1): SAVISQKPSRDICQRGTSLTIQCQVDSQVTMMFWYRQQPGQSLTLIATANQGSEATYESGFVIDKFPISRPNLTFSTLTVSNMSPEDSSIYLCSVFQGHSNTEAFFGQGTRLTVV.

The chain combines TRBV7-1 with TRBJ2-1, with 11 bases aligning to TRBD2. TRBV7-1 is given ORF status, its function remaining uncertain. Trimming took 2 bases from V and 12 from J; bases not matched to a gene: 6. The length of the CDR3 is 14 residues. The CDR3 loop is CASSSRLAGPGQFF. The CDR3 nucleotides are TGTGCCAGCAGCTCACGACTAGCGGGGCCGGGGCAGTTCTTC.

The V gene is TRBV12-3 or TRBV12-4, the J gene TRBJ2-2; D unclear. The CDR3 covers 15 residues. The V end was cut by 5 bases, the J end by 0 bases, with 10 bases between. CDR3 bases: TGTGCCAGCAGTCCGCTGACATCGAACACCGGGGAGCTGTTTTTT. Protein: CASSPLTSNTGELFF.

This clonotype is a singleton in its sample. The chain uses TRBV13 and TRBJ1-1; TRBD1 is a possible D gene (5 bases). V dropped 8 bases and J dropped 4 bases, with 14 bases sitting between them. Per germline, CDR1 PRHDT and CDR2 FYEKMQ (reference sequence). The CDR3 length is 13 residues. The CDR3 is CASSPLGGTEAFF. CDR3 nucleotide sequence: TGTGCCAGCTCTCCGCTCGGGGGCACTGAAGCTTTCTTT.

The rearrangement uses TRBV7-3 and TRBJ1-1; the D is unclear. CDR3 length: 15 residues. The V and J ends lost 1 base and 0 bases respectively, with 9 bases between them. Germline V gene sequence: CDR1 SGHTA, CDR2 FQGTGA. Here the CDR3 DNA reads TGTGCCAGCAGCTTAATCCCGATATTGAACACTGAAGCTTTCTTT. Its translation: CASSLIPILNTEAFF.

The chain joins TRBV27 to TRBJ2-6; D not resolved. V lost 4 bases to trimming and J lost 0 bases, with 4 bases between them. The CDR3 has 14 amino acids. Germline CDR1 reads MNHEY; CDR2 reads SMNVEV (reference sequence). CDR3 coding DNA: TGTGCCAGCAGTTCCCTCTCTGGGGCCAACGTCCTGACTTTC. Translation gives CASSSLSGANVLTF.

J is TRBJ2-2 and V is TRBV20-1, with D maybe TRBD1 (5 bases). The V and J ends lost 6 bases and 4 bases respectively, with 12 bases between them. The length of the CDR3 is 13 residues. Germline-derived CDR1 and CDR2 are DFQATT and SNEGSKA (reference sequence). The CDR3 reads CSAQRQTTGELFF. The CDR3 DNA follows: TGCAGTGCCCAGCGACAGACCACCGGGGAGCTGTTTTTT.

V and J are TRBV11-1 and TRBJ1-6; D is possibly TRBD1 (5 bases). Looked up from germline, CDR1 is SGHAT and CDR2 is FQDESV (reference sequence). The CDR3 runs to 15 residues. V was shortened by 2 bases and J by 6 bases, with 11 bases between the two germline ends. The CDR3 DNA is TGTGCCAGCAGCTTAACCCGGGACGGTAATTCACCCCTCCACTTT. Encoded protein: CASSLTRDGNSPLHF.

V usage is TRBV5-1 and J usage is TRBJ2-5, with 7 bases identical to TRBD2. After removal of 1 base from V and 1 base from J, the junction contained 7 bases not matched to a gene. CDR3 size: 16 residues. From germline, CDR1 is SGHRS and CDR2 YFSETQ. DNA for the CDR3: TGCGCCAGCAGCTTGATGGCTAGCGGACCCCAAGAGACCCAGTACTTC. Protein product: CASSLMASGPQETQYF.

The rearrangement joins TRBV11-3 to TRBJ2-2; 7 bases map to TRBD2. CDR1 is SGHNT, CDR2 YENEEA, per germline. This CDR3 is 15 amino acids long. J was trimmed by 4 bases and V by 3 bases; bases with no gene match: 5. This CDR3 reads CASSFSGLFTGELFF. The CDR3 DNA reads as TGTGCCAGCAGCTTTAGCGGGTTATTCACCGGGGAGCTGTTTTTT.

The rearrangement links TRBV5-1 to TRBJ2-1; D is unresolved. V was trimmed by 0 bases and J by 3 bases, leaving 10 bases between them. The CDR3 is 15 amino acids. Germline V gene lookup returns CDR1 SGHRS and CDR2 YFSETQ. This CDR3 is CASSLGVTRYNEQFF. Written as DNA, the CDR3 is TGCGCCAGCAGCTTGGGGGTGACTCGCTACAATGAGCAGTTCTTC.

The rearrangement uses TRBV27 and TRBJ1-1; no reliable D call. Germline assignment: CDR1 MNHEY and CDR2 SMNVEV (reference sequence). This CDR3 spans 14 amino acids. V shed 2 bases and J shed 4 bases, with 11 bases lying between them. CDR3 region: CASSLLGFVTEAFF. The CDR3 DNA sequence: TGTGCCAGCAGTTTACTGGGTTTCGTCACTGAAGCTTTCTTT.

The CDR3 sequence is CASSLPGQGVYGYTF. The CDR3 DNA reads as TGTGCCAGCAGCCTCCCGGGACAGGGGGTTTATGGCTACACCTTC. The V gene is TRBV4-2, the J gene TRBJ1-2, with 11 positions matching TRBD1. Trimming cost V 4 bases and J 5 bases; bases outside gene matches: 6. Germline assignment: CDR1 LGHNA and CDR2 YNFKEQ. The CDR3 is made up of 15 amino acids.

This clonotype was seen just once. The rearrangement links TRBV7-9 to TRBJ1-1; D not certain. The CDR3 spans 11 residues. Germline values: CDR1 SEHNR, CDR2 FQNEAQ (reference sequence). Deletions cut 5 bases from V and 6 bases from J, with 7 bases between. This CDR3 reads CASSLGSEAFF. CDR3 DNA sequence: TGTGCCAGCAGCCTAGGGTCTGAAGCTTTCTTT.

This chain links TRBV11-3 with TRBJ2-7; D possibly corresponds to TRBD2 (6 bases). V was pared by 0 bases and J by 6 bases, with 9 bases between. Germline CDR1 is SGHNT and CDR2 is YENEEA. This CDR3 has 13 amino acids. The CDR3 reads CASSLELASEQYV. CDR3 sequence (DNA): TGTGCCAGCAGCTTAGAACTAGCTTCCGAGCAGTACGTC.

This clonotype was counted a few times. V and J are TRBV5-4 and TRBJ2-2; D gene unclear. Between the trimmed V and J ends, which lost 1 base and 2 bases, there was a span of 0 bases. Per the germline V gene, CDR1 is SGHNT and CDR2 is YYREEE (reference sequence). The CDR3 has 12 residues. The CDR3 nucleotides read TGTGCCAGCAGCTTGAACACCGGGGAGCTGTTTTTT. Amino acid sequence: CASSLNTGELFF.